A selection of T cell receptor beta chains follows, all from one sample in a study of blood T cells in healthy people across ages. TCRdb called the 5' RACE reads again in MiXCR, with one record for every CDR3 protein. The sample includes about 1.8 million distinct CDR3 sequences, around half of them seen just once. The sample taken for sequencing was blood. The receptor source for this set is a woman between 40 and 50 years old in good health. CDR3s include the opening cysteine and the closing phenylalanine or tryptophan. D genes are given only for firm matches. Clone sizes are given selectively: once, few, many, or a class where the clone is expanded.

CDR3aa: CATSRGPGGMGETQYF; CDR3nt: TGTGCCACCAGCAGAGGTCCAGGGGGCATGGGAGAGACCCAGTACTTC; abundance: .; v_gene: TRBV15; len: 16; d_gene: TRBD1; j_gene: TRBJ2-5
CDR3aa: CATSRARGGGYNEQYF; CDR3nt: TGTGCCACCAGCAGAGCTCGCGGGGGGGGCTACAATGAGCAGTACTTC; abundance: few; v_gene: TRBV15; len: 16; d_gene: TRBD2; j_gene: TRBJ2-7
CDR3aa: CASRKVQGASDTQYF; CDR3nt: TGTGCCAGCAGGAAAGTACAGGGGGCATCAGATACGCAGTATTTT; abundance: few; v_gene: TRBV7-2; len: 15; d_gene: TRBD1; j_gene: TRBJ2-3
CDR3aa: CASSDSIEEIQGTNYGYTF; CDR3nt: TGTGCCAGCAGCGACTCCATCGAGGAGATACAGGGAACTAACTATGGCTACACCTTC; abundance: few; v_gene: TRBV9; len: 19; d_gene: .; j_gene: TRBJ1-2
CDR3aa: CASEAGQSREEQYF; CDR3nt: TGTGCCAGCGAAGCGGGACAATCCAGGGAAGAGCAGTACTTC; abundance: .; v_gene: TRBV6-2/TRBV6-3; len: 14; d_gene: .; j_gene: TRBJ2-7
CDR3aa: CASSYSAGGPSETQYF; CDR3nt: TGTGCCAGCAGTTACTCGGCGGGGGGGCCTTCAGAGACCCAGTACTTC; abundance: .; v_gene: TRBV6-2/TRBV6-3; len: 16; d_gene: TRBD2; j_gene: TRBJ2-5
CDR3aa: CASSHTTGGGKNIQYF; CDR3nt: TGCGCCAGCAGCCACACCACAGGGGGCGGGAAAAACATTCAGTACTTC; abundance: many; v_gene: TRBV4-3; len: 16; d_gene: TRBD1; j_gene: TRBJ2-4
CDR3aa: CASSATGAHTDTQYF; CDR3nt: TGTGCCAGCAGCGCAACAGGGGCTCACACAGATACGCAGTATTTT; abundance: few; v_gene: TRBV9; len: 15; d_gene: TRBD1; j_gene: TRBJ2-3
CDR3aa: CAISERGLPYEQYF; CDR3nt: TGTGCCATCAGTGAAAGAGGTCTCCCCTACGAGCAGTACTTC; abundance: .; v_gene: TRBV10-3; len: 14; d_gene: .; j_gene: TRBJ2-7
CDR3aa: CASDTGANVLTF; CDR3nt: TGTGCCAGCGATACTGGGGCCAACGTCCTGACTTTC; abundance: .; v_gene: TRBV12-3/TRBV12-4; len: 12; d_gene: .; j_gene: TRBJ2-6
CDR3aa: CASSTPSVADTQYF; CDR3nt: TGTGCCAGCAGCACCCCTAGCGTGGCAGATACGCAGTATTTT; abundance: .; v_gene: TRBV7-9; len: 14; d_gene: .; j_gene: TRBJ2-3
CDR3aa: CATNRVGANVLTF; CDR3nt: TGTGCCACTAACAGGGTTGGGGCCAACGTCCTGACTTTC; abundance: few; v_gene: TRBV28; len: 13; d_gene: .; j_gene: TRBJ2-6
CDR3aa: CASRPDRDHQPQHF; CDR3nt: TGTGCCAGCCGACCGGACAGGGATCATCAGCCCCAGCATTTT; abundance: once; v_gene: TRBV28; len: 14; d_gene: TRBD1; j_gene: TRBJ1-5
CDR3aa: CASSPPGQGKRETQYF; CDR3nt: TGTGCCAGCAGTCCGCCGGGACAGGGGAAAAGGGAGACCCAGTACTTC; abundance: few; v_gene: TRBV27; len: 16; d_gene: TRBD1; j_gene: TRBJ2-5
CDR3aa: CASSPAGGRGLARRVETQYF; CDR3nt: TGTGCCAGCAGTCCCGCGGGGGGTAGGGGGCTAGCCAGGAGGGTGGAGACCCAGTACTTC; abundance: .; v_gene: TRBV28; len: 20; d_gene: .; j_gene: TRBJ2-5
CDR3aa: CASSQDRSPQFF; CDR3nt: TGTGCCAGCAGCCAAGATAGGTCTCCTCAGTTCTTC; abundance: few; v_gene: TRBV3-1; len: 12; d_gene: .; j_gene: TRBJ2-1
CDR3aa: CASSHGLATYEQYF; CDR3nt: TGTGCCAGCAGCCACGGACTAGCGACCTACGAGCAGTACTTC; abundance: few; v_gene: TRBV6-2/TRBV6-3; len: 14; d_gene: TRBD2; j_gene: TRBJ2-7
CDR3aa: CASSLQRGGYAFF; CDR3nt: TGTGCCAGCAGTCTCCAGAGGGGAGGGTATGCTTTCTTT; abundance: .; v_gene: TRBV7-2; len: 13; d_gene: .; j_gene: TRBJ1-1
CDR3aa: CASSYSTGRGGYNEQFF; CDR3nt: TGTGCCAGCAGTTACTCGACGGGCAGGGGAGGGTACAATGAGCAGTTCTTC; abundance: few; v_gene: TRBV6-2/TRBV6-3; len: 17; d_gene: .; j_gene: TRBJ2-1
CDR3aa: CASSGRWGQETQYF; CDR3nt: TGTGCCAGCAGCGGTCGGTGGGGGCAAGAGACCCAGTACTTC; abundance: once; v_gene: TRBV7-2; len: 14; d_gene: .; j_gene: TRBJ2-5
CDR3aa: CSARGQGVPPPENNEQFF; CDR3nt: TGCAGTGCCAGAGGGCAGGGCGTTCCTCCCCCTGAAAACAATGAGCAGTTCTTC; abundance: .; v_gene: TRBV20-1; len: 18; d_gene: .; j_gene: TRBJ2-1
CDR3aa: CSVSPGQGVAGTQYF; CDR3nt: TGCAGCGTTTCTCCGGGACAGGGGGTCGCAGGTACGCAGTATTTT; abundance: few; v_gene: TRBV29-1; len: 15; d_gene: TRBD1; j_gene: TRBJ2-3
CDR3aa: CASSPGQGMTDTQYF; CDR3nt: TGTGCCAGCTCACCAGGACAGGGAATGACAGATACGCAGTATTTT; abundance: .; v_gene: TRBV18; len: 15; d_gene: TRBD1; j_gene: TRBJ2-3
CDR3aa: CASSLSSDSYGYTF; CDR3nt: TGTGCCAGCAGTTTATCTTCTGACAGCTATGGCTACACCTTC; abundance: .; v_gene: TRBV27; len: 14; d_gene: .; j_gene: TRBJ1-2
CDR3aa: CASSFLPGASSPPTGELFF; CDR3nt: TGCGCCAGCAGCTTTCTTCCGGGGGCTAGCAGCCCACCTACCGGGGAGCTGTTTTTT; abundance: .; v_gene: TRBV5-1; len: 19; d_gene: .; j_gene: TRBJ2-2
CDR3aa: CANSVGENYEQYF; CDR3nt: TGTGCCAACAGTGTAGGTGAGAACTACGAGCAGTACTTC; abundance: .; v_gene: TRBV2; len: 13; d_gene: .; j_gene: TRBJ2-7
CDR3aa: CASRGLEADNEQFF; CDR3nt: TGCGCCAGCAGAGGTTTAGAGGCGGACAATGAGCAGTTCTTC; abundance: .; v_gene: TRBV5-1; len: 14; d_gene: .; j_gene: TRBJ2-1
CDR3aa: CSVQTSLVQFF; CDR3nt: TGCAGTGTGCAGACTAGTCTTGTGCAGTTCTTC; abundance: .; v_gene: TRBV20-1; len: 11; d_gene: .; j_gene: TRBJ2-1
CDR3aa: CASSSPLGGQGHEQYF; CDR3nt: TGTGCCAGCAGTTCTCCTCTGGGGGGACAGGGCCACGAGCAGTACTTC; abundance: few; v_gene: TRBV6-5; len: 16; d_gene: TRBD1; j_gene: TRBJ2-7
CDR3aa: CATSDLHGRGADTQYF; CDR3nt: TGTGCCACCAGTGATTTGCACGGGCGGGGGGCAGATACGCAGTATTTT; abundance: .; v_gene: TRBV24-1; len: 16; d_gene: TRBD2; j_gene: TRBJ2-3
CDR3aa: CASSFPDRVYEQYF; CDR3nt: TGTGCCAGCAGTTTTCCGGACAGGGTCTACGAGCAGTACTTC; abundance: few; v_gene: TRBV27; len: 14; d_gene: TRBD1; j_gene: TRBJ2-7
CDR3aa: CASRGQGIGTDTQYF; CDR3nt: TGTGCCAGCAGAGGACAGGGAATCGGCACAGATACGCAGTATTTT; abundance: few; v_gene: TRBV6-6; len: 15; d_gene: TRBD1; j_gene: TRBJ2-3
CDR3aa: CSASFGGASTDTQYF; CDR3nt: TGCAGTGCTAGTTTCGGGGGAGCTAGCACAGATACGCAGTATTTT; abundance: once; v_gene: TRBV20-1; len: 15; d_gene: .; j_gene: TRBJ2-3
CDR3aa: CAISSKQGIQETQYF; CDR3nt: TGTGCCATCAGCTCAAAACAGGGTATCCAAGAGACCCAGTACTTC; abundance: .; v_gene: TRBV10-3; len: 15; d_gene: .; j_gene: TRBJ2-5
CDR3aa: CSARLQGLENSPLHF; CDR3nt: TGCAGTGCTAGATTACAGGGGTTAGAGAATTCACCCCTCCACTTT; abundance: few; v_gene: TRBV20-1; len: 15; d_gene: TRBD1; j_gene: TRBJ1-6
CDR3aa: CAPNRQFGTDTQYF; CDR3nt: TGTGCCCCCAACCGACAGTTTGGCACAGATACGCAGTATTTT; abundance: once; v_gene: TRBV24-1; len: 14; d_gene: .; j_gene: TRBJ2-3
CDR3aa: CASSQGAKETQYF; CDR3nt: TGTGCCAGCAGCCAGGGGGCGAAGGAGACCCAGTACTTC; abundance: many; v_gene: TRBV12-3/TRBV12-4; len: 13; d_gene: TRBD1; j_gene: TRBJ2-5
CDR3aa: CASSQFYTSAEQYF; CDR3nt: TGTGCCAGCAGCCAATTTTATACTAGCGCCGAGCAGTACTTC; abundance: .; v_gene: TRBV27; len: 14; d_gene: TRBD2; j_gene: TRBJ2-7
CDR3aa: CASSQEAAAGGYNEQFF; CDR3nt: TGCGCCAGCAGCCAAGAAGCGGCAGCGGGGGGGTACAATGAGCAGTTCTTC; abundance: few; v_gene: TRBV4-3; len: 17; d_gene: TRBD2; j_gene: TRBJ2-1
CDR3aa: CASSDGLDNEQFF; CDR3nt: TGTGCCAGCAGCGACGGACTAGACAATGAGCAGTTCTTC; abundance: .; v_gene: TRBV7-9; len: 13; d_gene: TRBD2; j_gene: TRBJ2-1
CDR3aa: CASSTNPRGKDTEAFF; CDR3nt: TGTGCCAGCAGCACCAACCCCCGGGGTAAGGACACTGAAGCTTTCTTT; abundance: .; v_gene: TRBV9; len: 16; d_gene: .; j_gene: TRBJ1-1
CDR3aa: CASSPAGTGTNEQFF; CDR3nt: TGTGCCAGCAGCCCGGCCGGGACAGGGACCAATGAGCAGTTCTTC; abundance: few; v_gene: TRBV7-9; len: 15; d_gene: TRBD1; j_gene: TRBJ2-1
CDR3aa: CASKTGTLDSPLHF; CDR3nt: TGTGCCAGCAAAACCGGGACATTGGATTCACCCCTCCACTTT; abundance: once; v_gene: TRBV27; len: 14; d_gene: .; j_gene: TRBJ1-6
CDR3aa: CASSLWGQGASSYEQYF; CDR3nt: TGTGCCAGCAGCTTATGGGGGCAGGGGGCTAGCTCCTACGAGCAGTACTTC; abundance: .; v_gene: TRBV7-2; len: 17; d_gene: TRBD1; j_gene: TRBJ2-7
CDR3aa: CASSKRRGTETQYF; CDR3nt: TGTGCCAGCAGCAAAAGGCGTGGGACGGAGACCCAGTACTTC; abundance: once; v_gene: TRBV21-1; len: 14; d_gene: .; j_gene: TRBJ2-5
CDR3aa: CSVEERGAPASGEQFF; CDR3nt: TGCAGCGTTGAAGAACGTGGGGCCCCGGCTTCTGGTGAGCAGTTCTTC; abundance: .; v_gene: TRBV29-1; len: 16; d_gene: .; j_gene: TRBJ2-1